The following is a T cell receptor (beta chain) sequence with its context. Its antigen is currently unknown. TCR beta CDR3 regions were amplified from RNA transcripts. The HTBI primer set was used in a first-round RT-PCR of the TCR CDR3. MiXCR was run by TCRdb on the multiplex PCR reads, yielding one entry per CDR3 protein. This table has approximately 690,000 distinct CDR3 sequences, more than 12% appearing once. Exclusion criteria comprised uncontrolled infection, other autoimmune disease, pregnancy or lactation. This record belongs to a study of T cells in Graves' hyperthyroidism and ophthalmopathy. Findings of the study overall: The model's output predicted ophthalmopathy at a median of 6.5 months prior to onset. Stable hyperthyroidism was told apart from ophthalmopathy by a model built on 13 V-J features.

The material sequenced was blood. The TCR sequence derives from a woman between 45 and 60 years old with Graves' ophthalmopathy.

The CDR3 is CASRPGQNNEQFF. DNA of the CDR3: TGTGCCAGCAGGCCAGGACAGAACAATGAGCAGTTCTTC. This sequence joins TRBV7-9 and TRBJ2-1; TRBD1 is a possible D gene (6 bases). V was trimmed by 6 bases and J by 5 bases, leaving 11 bases between them. The CDR3 loop spans 13 amino acids. The V gene's germline CDR1 is SEHNR and CDR2 FQNEAQ (reference sequence).